This TCR beta chain stems from a study of T-cell memory formation after mild COVID-19. Study outcomes and limitations: SARS-CoV-2 specificity was not confirmed for second-wave clones peaking on day 37. Clones shrinking from day 15 to 85 showed even CD4/CD8 mixes; later expanders tilted CD4+.

V gave up 7 bases and J gave up 3 bases, with 16 bases separating them. The CDR3 contains 14 residues. Looked up from germline, CDR1 is LGHNA and CDR2 is YSLEER. Using its own MiXCR run on the 5' RACE reads, TCRdb lists one record per CDR3 protein. The sample gives about 560,000 distinct CDR3 sequences, approximately 21% of which show up once; approximately 8.4% is in the top ten. The table lists this clonotype with a few counts. Its antigen is as yet unknown. Sequenced sample: PBMCs or a T cell subset sorted from them (not recorded which). The source of this sequence is an adult woman who had mild COVID-19 (a few samples of this study predate the infection). Cell type and time point are not known. The chain carries TRBV4-3 and TRBJ2-7, with a tentative D call TRBD2 (5 bases). CDR3 loop: CASKYERASYEQYF. The CDR3 coding sequence is TGCGCCAGCAAATACGAGAGGGCCAGCTACGAGCAGTACTTC.